The rows below give T cell receptor beta chains drawn from one sample of a study. One entry per CDR3 protein, called by TCRdb with MiXCR from the RT-PCR reads. The table lists 550,000 to 750,000 distinct CDR3 sequences, 12% to 15% of them singletons. Sequenced sample: memory CD4+ T cells from blood. These receptor sequences come from a female donor in good health, serving as a healthy control. CDR3s include the opening cysteine and the closing phenylalanine or tryptophan. Fields, in order: clone size, V gene, D gene, CDR3 length, J gene, CDR3 DNA, CDR3 protein. A D gene is named only where the DNA matches it firmly. Clone size appears in some rows only: once, few, many, or a class for an expanded clone.

few,TRBV7-8,.,14,TRBJ2-3,TGTGCCAGCAGCTTAAGAGGGAGGACAGATACGCAGTATTTT,CASSLRGRTDTQYF
.,TRBV5-4,.,14,TRBJ2-7,TGTGCCAGCAGCTTGATCAACGGGGGAATGGAGCAGTACTTC,CASSLINGGMEQYF
many,TRBV12-3/TRBV12-4,.,12,TRBJ2-7,TGTGCCAGCAGTTTTAGGGGCCGAGCGTGGGACTTC,CASSFRGRAWDF
.,TRBV7-3,TRBD2,14,TRBJ2-7,TGTGCCAGCAGCTTGGGCGGGAGTTTCCACGAGCAGTACTTC,CASSLGGSFHEQYF
few,TRBV9,.,15,TRBJ2-5,TGTGCCAGCAGCGTAATGGGGGGACAGCAAGAGACCCAGTACTTC,CASSVMGGQQETQYF
.,TRBV5-5,.,13,TRBJ1-2,TGTGCCAGCAGCTTGGTCTGGGAGGATGGCTACACCTTC,CASSLVWEDGYTF
many,TRBV4-3,TRBD1,15,TRBJ2-7,TGCGCCAGCAGCCAAGGCCACAGGGGCCCCTACGAGCAGTACTTC,CASSQGHRGPYEQYF
many,TRBV6-1,TRBD2,16,TRBJ2-7,TGTGCCAGCAGCTATGACGGGGGGTTGAGCTCCTACGAGCAGTACTTC,CASSYDGGLSSYEQYF
many,TRBV20-1,TRBD2,15,TRBJ2-7,TGCAGTGCTGGCCTTAGCGGGAGGGCCTTGGGGGAGCAGTACTTC,CSAGLSGRALGEQYF
.,TRBV6-2/TRBV6-3,.,13,TRBJ1-6,TGTGCCAGCAGAGGCAGGGGAGTGAGGACCCTCCACTTT,CASRGRGVRTLHF
few,TRBV12-3/TRBV12-4,TRBD1,13,TRBJ2-7,TGTGCCAGCAAGGGGACAGGGTGGGGCGAGCAGTACTTC,CASKGTGWGEQYF
few,TRBV11-1,.,12,TRBJ2-1,TGTGCCAGCAGCCGCAGGGAAGGTGAGCAGTTCTTC,CASSRREGEQFF
few,TRBV27,.,13,TRBJ2-3,TGTGCCAGCAAGACTAGTGGATCAGATACGCAGTATTTT,CASKTSGSDTQYF